The rows below give T cell receptor beta chains drawn from one sample of a study of T cells in Graves' hyperthyroidism and ophthalmopathy. A single record per CDR3 protein comes from TCRdb applying MiXCR to the multiplex PCR reads. The table records some 440,000 distinct CDR3 sequences, around a sixth of them present only once. Sequenced sample: blood. These receptors came from a woman aged 18-29 years with Graves' hyperthyroidism. Both conserved end residues are part of each CDR3. The D gene is left open where the match is weak. Some rows mark clone size as missing; the rest say once, few, many or name a class of expanded clone.

>TRBV3-1|NA|TRBJ1-4|many
CASFAGGVTNEKLFF
TGTGCCAGCTTCGCCGGGGGGGTAACTAATGAAAAACTGTTTTTT
>TRBV6-1|NA|TRBJ1-1|many
CASSSTGRTEAFF
TGTGCCAGCAGTTCCACGGGGCGGACTGAAGCTTTCTTT
>TRBV7-6|NA|TRBJ1-3|few
CASSPAITGSGNTIYF
TGTGCCAGCAGCCCGGCCATCACGGGCTCTGGAAACACCATATATTTT
>TRBV19|NA|TRBJ2-2|NA
CASSVRGTENTGELFF
TGTGCCAGTAGTGTTCGCGGGACAGAGAACACCGGGGAGCTGTTTTTT
>TRBV20-1|TRBD2|TRBJ2-3|many
CSASPGRETDTQYF
TGCAGTGCCAGCCCGGGGCGGGAGACAGATACGCAGTATTTT
>TRBV12-3/TRBV12-4|TRBD1|TRBJ2-4|NA
CASSSRGLSKNIQYF
TGTGCCAGCAGTTCCAGGGGGCTTTCCAAAAACATTCAGTACTTC
>TRBV6-1|NA|TRBJ1-2|many
CASSLGGGYTF
TGTGCCAGCAGTTTAGGGGGGGGCTACACCTTC
>TRBV7-2|NA|TRBJ2-3|NA
CASSQAWPTDTQYF
TGTGCCAGCAGCCAAGCTTGGCCGACAGATACGCAGTATTTT
>TRBV11-2|TRBD1|TRBJ2-7|NA
CASSNPGQGALYEQYF
TGTGCCAGCAGCAACCCGGGACAGGGGGCCCTCTACGAGCAGTACTTC
>TRBV11-2|TRBD2|TRBJ2-5|NA
CASSPWGTGLAGRQETQYF
TGTGCCAGCAGCCCCTGGGGGACGGGACTAGCGGGAAGGCAAGAGACCCAGTACTTC
>TRBV5-1|TRBD1|TRBJ2-7|many
CASSHRGLEQYF
TGCGCCAGCAGCCACAGGGGGCTCGAGCAGTACTTC
>TRBV27|TRBD1|TRBJ2-6|few
CASTPQGAYSGANVLTF
TGTGCCAGCACCCCCCAGGGGGCCTACTCTGGGGCCAACGTCCTGACTTTC
>TRBV4-3|TRBD2|TRBJ2-3|NA
CASSLGTSGATDTQYF
TGCGCCAGCAGCCTAGGGACTAGCGGGGCCACAGATACGCAGTATTTT
>TRBV20-1|NA|TRBJ1-1|many
CSARVVQVSTEAFF
TGCAGTGCTAGAGTTGTTCAGGTGTCCACTGAAGCTTTCTTT
>TRBV24-1|NA|TRBJ2-4|few
CATSEGGNLAKNIQYF
TGTGCCACCAGTGAAGGAGGGAACCTAGCCAAAAACATTCAGTACTTC
>TRBV7-2|NA|TRBJ2-1|once
CASSFDAYNEQFF
TGTGCCAGCAGCTTTGACGCCTACAATGAGCAGTTCTTC
>TRBV27|NA|TRBJ2-7|NA
CASSTAGYEQYF
TGTGCCAGCAGTACCGCGGGGTACGAGCAGTACTTC
>TRBV2|NA|TRBJ2-7|many
CASRSPGPTRTNQSPVPYEQYF
TGTGCCAGCAGGTCTCCGGGACCCACCCGGACTAACCAGAGCCCCGTTCCCTACGAGCAGTACTTC
>TRBV7-9|NA|TRBJ2-7|NA
CASSPYGRAPEQYF
TGTGCCAGCAGCCCATACGGCAGGGCACCCGAGCAGTACTTC
>TRBV6-5|NA|TRBJ1-1|few
CASSYGVRNTEAFF
TGTGCCAGCAGTTACGGAGTGAGGAACACTGAAGCTTTCTTT
>TRBV7-9|NA|TRBJ2-2|few
CASSPGTLSRLPNTGELFF
TGTGCCAGCAGCCCCGGGACACTCTCCCGGCTTCCGAACACCGGGGAGCTGTTTTTT
>TRBV20-1|TRBD1|TRBJ2-1|NA
CSATPGQGSNEQFF
TGCAGTGCAACCCCGGGACAGGGGAGCAATGAGCAGTTCTTC
>TRBV7-9|NA|TRBJ1-1|many
CASSLDPSGAEAFF
TGTGCCAGCAGCTTAGACCCCTCTGGGGCTGAAGCTTTCTTT
>TRBV20-1|NA|TRBJ2-3|many
CSARWLRGGGTDTQYF
TGCAGTGCTAGATGGCTGCGGGGCGGGGGCACAGATACGCAGTATTTT
>TRBV27|NA|TRBJ2-3|many
CASSIGSSSTDTQYF
TGTGCCAGCAGCATTGGCTCCTCTAGCACAGATACGCAGTATTTT
>TRBV2|NA|TRBJ2-2|NA
CASRWGAGELFF
TGTGCCAGCAGATGGGGGGCCGGGGAGCTGTTTTTT
>TRBV7-2|TRBD2|TRBJ2-5|many
CASSLPLAGVETQYF
TGTGCCAGCAGCTTACCACTAGCGGGGGTGGAGACCCAGTACTTC
>TRBV5-4|TRBD1|TRBJ2-3|NA
CASKERDRGVDTQYF
TGTGCCAGCAAGGAAAGGGACAGGGGCGTAGATACGCAGTATTTT
>TRBV20-1|TRBD1|TRBJ2-6|NA
CSAGTGTAPSGANVLTF
TGCAGTGCCGGAACCGGGACAGCACCCTCTGGGGCCAACGTCCTGACTTTC
>TRBV27|TRBD2|TRBJ2-1|many
CASSSPGLAAYNEQFF
TGTGCCAGCAGTTCGCCGGGACTAGCGGCATACAATGAGCAGTTCTTC
>TRBV6-1|TRBD1|TRBJ1-5|NA
CASSSDRGSNQPQHF
TGTGCCAGCAGCTCCGACAGGGGAAGCAATCAGCCCCAGCATTTT
>TRBV11-2|TRBD2|TRBJ2-5|once
CASSPAGTSGKSTQYF
TGTGCCAGCAGCCCTGCCGGGACTAGCGGGAAGTCGACCCAGTACTTC
>TRBV19|NA|TRBJ1-5|NA
CASRTTQGLNPYSNQPQHF
TGTGCCAGTAGGACAACTCAGGGTCTAAACCCTTATAGCAATCAGCCCCAGCATTTT
>TRBV12-3/TRBV12-4|NA|TRBJ2-7|many
CASSLAFYEQYF
TGTGCCAGCAGTTTAGCTTTCTACGAGCAGTACTTC
>TRBV6-5|TRBD2|TRBJ2-3|NA
CASSYERDSDTRYF
TGTGCCAGCAGTTATGAGCGGGACTCAGATACGCGGTATTTT
>TRBV6-1|NA|TRBJ1-5|NA
CASSPGAMGPQHF
TGTGCCAGCAGCCCGGGGGCTATGGGGCCCCAGCATTTT